These 22 T cell receptor beta chains share one sample of origin, sequenced in a study of shared clonotypes between healthy human individuals. Selected positively for CCR7 and CD45RO-negative, naive CD8 cells excluded terminally differentiated effector memory CD45RA+ cells. Here immunoSEQ multiplex PCR was the method, and the copy in TCRdb shows in-frame clones only, minus some. The top ten hold approximately 0.12% of the sample, which has around 640,000 clones, 90% to 97% seen once. The sequencing sample was made of naive CD8+ T cells sorted from blood. These TCRs come from a woman aged 25 to 39 in good health.

This clone appeared a single time. J is TRBJ2-7 and V is TRBV7-8, with D perhaps given as TRBD1 or TRBD2 (5 bases each). Between the trimmed V and J ends, which lost 1 base and 3 bases, there was a span of 13 bases. This CDR3 is 15 amino acids long. Germline V gene lookup returns CDR1 SGHVS and CDR2 FQNEAQ. The CDR3 loop reads CASSLVGTADYEQYF. The CDR3 bases are TGTGCCAGCAGCTTAGTAGGGACCGCTGACTACGAGCAGTACTTC.

This chain links TRBV28 with TRBJ2-1, with 7 bases identical to TRBD2. There are 12 residues in the CDR3. J gave up 10 bases and V 2 bases, and 2 bases lay outside the gene matches. CDR1 and CDR2 (germline): MDHEN, SYDVKM. In DNA form, the CDR3 reads TGTGCCAGCAGTTTAGGGGAGGGGGAGCAGTTCTTC. Translating it yields CASSLGEGEQFF.

The chain has TRBV14 and TRBJ2-7; 8 bases agree with TRBD1. This CDR3 region has 15 residues. Germline CDR1 reads SGHDN; CDR2 reads FVKESK. V lost 0 bases to trimming and J lost 5 bases; unmatched junction nucleotides: 6. The CDR3 DNA reads as TGTGCCAGCAGCCAAGATGGAGGGACAGGTAACGAGCAGTACTTC. Its protein is CASSQDGGTGNEQYF.

The rearrangement links TRBV27 to TRBJ2-2; D not certain. This CDR3 region has 13 residues. The V end was cut by 1 base, the J end by 6 bases, with 6 bases between. In germline, CDR1 is MNHEY, CDR2 SMNVEV (reference sequence). The CDR3 DNA sequence: TGTGCCAGCAGTTTATTAGGCGCCGGGGAGCTGTTTTTT. Translating it yields CASSLLGAGELFF.

CDR3 bases: TGTGCCAGCAGTCAAGGACCTCTAGCGGGAGGGATCCAAGAGACCCAGTACTTC. Translating gives CASSQGPLAGGIQETQYF. The J gene is TRBJ2-5, the V gene TRBV27; 12 nucleotides line up with TRBD2. The CDR3 spans 18 residues. The germline CDR1 and CDR2 sequences are MNHEY and SMNVEV (reference sequence). After removal of 5 bases from V and 1 base from J, the junction contained 11 bases not matched to a gene.

The chain combines TRBV6-1 with TRBJ1-5; D gene ambiguous. The length of the CDR3 is 14 residues. Trimming took 4 bases from V and 0 from J, leaving 7 bases between them. Germline V gene data show CDR1 as MNHNS and CDR2 as SASEGT. CDR3 nucleotide sequence: TGTGCCAGCAGTGCACTGATTAGCAATCAGCCCCAGCATTTT. Translating it yields CASSALISNQPQHF.

This chain links TRBV27 with TRBJ2-3; TRBD2 aligns across 8 bases. Germline CDR1 is MNHEY and CDR2 is SMNVEV (reference sequence). V dropped 1 base and J dropped 6; count of bases not matched to a gene: 6. The CDR3 runs 15 residues. CDR3 sequence: CASSLWAGGRDTQYF. In nucleotides, the CDR3 is TGTGCCAGCAGTTTATGGGCGGGAGGCAGGGATACGCAGTATTTT.

The J gene is TRBJ2-5, the V gene TRBV25-1; D is uncertain. V was cut by 2 bases and J by 5 bases, with 12 bases left in between. CDR3 length equals 14 residues. Germline-derived CDR1 and CDR2 are MGHDK and SYGVNS. The chain's CDR3 is CASSEPPTGETQYF. The CDR3 nucleotides are TGTGCCAGCAGTGAACCTCCTACCGGGGAGACCCAGTACTTC.

V gene TRBV5-1 combines with J gene TRBJ2-5, with TRBD2 matching 11 bases. The CDR3 is made up of 19 amino acids. Germline trimming cut 4 bases from V and 4 bases from J; bases unmatched to any gene: 18. Germline V gene data show CDR1 as SGHRS and CDR2 as YFSETQ. The CDR3 protein is CASSGIGTSGTVFGETQYF. The CDR3 DNA sequence: TGCGCCAGCAGCGGGATAGGGACTAGCGGCACCGTGTTCGGAGAGACCCAGTACTTC.

The J gene is TRBJ2-1, the V gene TRBV13; 10 bases are shared with TRBD2. This CDR3 has 16 amino acids. With 5 bases clipped from V and 4 bases from J, the junction kept 8 bases outside the gene matches. Germline V lookup: CDR1 PRHDT, CDR2 FYEKMQ (reference sequence). The CDR3 spells CASSKGGTSEYNEQFF. The CDR3 bases are TGTGCCAGCAGCAAAGGGGGGACTAGCGAATACAATGAGCAGTTCTTC.

About this clone itself: Other DNA sequences from this sample encode an identical CDR3 as well. The chain carries TRBV9 and TRBJ2-7; D might be TRBD1 or TRBD2, each matching 5 bases. V gave up 0 bases and J gave up 0 bases, with 7 bases separating them. CDR1 is SGDLS, CDR2 YYNGEE, per germline. This CDR3 is built from 14 residues. CDR3 DNA sequence: TGTGCCAGCAGCGTAGAGGGGAGCTCCTACGAGCAGTACTTC. This translates into CASSVEGSSYEQYF.

The rearrangement links TRBV5-6 to TRBJ1-1; D gene ambiguous. The V end lost 6 bases, the J end lost 0 bases, and 12 bases lay between the germline ends. CDR1 and CDR2 (germline): SGHDT, YYEEEE. The CDR3 contains 14 residues. The CDR3 here is CASTPDGVNTEAFF. In DNA form, the CDR3 reads TGTGCCAGCACCCCGGACGGAGTGAACACTGAAGCTTTCTTT.

J is TRBJ1-2 and V is TRBV27, with D possibly matching TRBD1 (6 bases). V was clipped by 4 bases and J by 6 bases, with 15 bases between them. This CDR3 region has 14 residues. The germline V gene has CDR1 MNHEY and CDR2 SMNVEV (reference sequence). The CDR3 DNA reads TGTGCCAGCAGTTACACAGGGTCAAACCATGGCTACACCTTC. Residues: CASSYTGSNHGYTF.

Here the CDR3 DNA reads TGTGCCAGCAGCATGGGAGCGGGAGCTGGGGCCAACGTCCTGACTTTC. Protein: CASSMGAGAGANVLTF. The chain combines TRBV4-2 with TRBJ2-6; TRBD2 aligns across 8 bases. This CDR3 region has 16 residues. Trimming took 5 bases from V and 2 from J; bases not matched to a gene: 5. CDR1 and CDR2 (germline): LGHNA, YNFKEQ.

This chain joins TRBV27 and TRBJ1-1; D unresolved. V was pared by 5 bases and J by 14 bases, with 9 bases between. The CDR3 covers 9 residues. The V gene's germline CDR1 is MNHEY and CDR2 SMNVEV (reference sequence). The chain's CDR3 is CASSPPWFF. CDR3 coding DNA: TGTGCCAGCAGTCCCCCTTGGTTCTTT.

The V call is TRBV2, the J call TRBJ1-2; 9 nucleotides align to TRBD1. Germline-derived CDR1 and CDR2 are SNHLY and FYNNEI. V was clipped by 5 bases and J by 2 bases; unmatched bases: 3. CDR3 length equals 14 residues. DNA of the CDR3: TGTGCCAGCAGTCCGGGACAGGGAAACTATGGCTACACCTTC. Protein sequence: CASSPGQGNYGYTF.

The V and J genes are TRBV4-1 and TRBJ2-7, with TRBD2 identical over 8 bases. Germline CDR1 is MGHRA and CDR2 is YSYEKL. The CDR3 is 16 residues long. V was clipped by 4 bases and J by 7 bases; unmatched bases: 15. CDR3 region: CASSRLGLALIEEQYF. As DNA, the CDR3 is TGCGCCAGCAGCCGACTAGGACTAGCTCTAATTGAGGAGCAGTACTTC.

This sequence joins TRBV5-5 and TRBJ2-4; TRBD2 might be the D (5 bases). CDR1 is SGHKS and CDR2 is YYEKEE in the germline V gene (reference sequence). The CDR3 is made up of 16 amino acids. V lost 4 bases and J lost 0, with 14 bases in between. The CDR3 DNA reads as TGTGCCAGCAGCCAAGAGCGAGGGTTAGCCAAAAACATTCAGTACTTC. Translated, it gives CASSQERGLAKNIQYF.

This rearrangement joins TRBV27 to TRBJ2-7; 9 bases line up with TRBD2. Trimming at V came to 2 bases and at J to 3 bases, leaving 8 bases not matched to a gene. From germline, CDR1 is MNHEY and CDR2 SMNVEV (reference sequence). The CDR3 extends over 16 amino acids. As DNA, the CDR3 is TGTGCCAGCAGTTTAGAGGCTAGCGGGAACTTCTACGAGCAGTACTTC. Translated: CASSLEASGNFYEQYF.

The chain joins TRBV29-1 to TRBJ2-7, with D possibly matching TRBD1 (6 bases). Germline V gene data show CDR1 as SQVTM and CDR2 as ANQGSEA. The V gene lost 6 bases and the J gene lost 0 bases, with 18 bases spanning the gap. The CDR3 is made up of 15 amino acids. CDR3 residues: CSVILQGGNSYEQYF. CDR3 bases: TGCAGCGTGATACTACAGGGTGGCAACTCCTACGAGCAGTACTTC.

The V call is TRBV28, the J call TRBJ2-7; the D is unclear. The CDR3 is 11 amino acids. In germline, CDR1 is MDHEN, CDR2 SYDVKM. Deletions cut 3 bases from V and 7 bases from J, with 7 bases between. The CDR3 DNA sequence: TGTGCCAGCAGTTTCCGCTCGGAGCAGTACTTC. It encodes CASSFRSEQYF.

The chain employs TRBV2 and TRBJ2-1; 12 nucleotides line up with TRBD2. The CDR3 is made up of 19 amino acids. Germline V gene data show CDR1 as SNHLY and CDR2 as FYNNEI. V gave up 0 bases and J gave up 3 bases; unmatched junction bases: 9. CDR3 nucleotides: TGTGCCAGCAGTGAAGCGCTTCTCGGGACTAGCGGGCACTACAATGAGCAGTTCTTC. Translating it yields CASSEALLGTSGHYNEQFF.